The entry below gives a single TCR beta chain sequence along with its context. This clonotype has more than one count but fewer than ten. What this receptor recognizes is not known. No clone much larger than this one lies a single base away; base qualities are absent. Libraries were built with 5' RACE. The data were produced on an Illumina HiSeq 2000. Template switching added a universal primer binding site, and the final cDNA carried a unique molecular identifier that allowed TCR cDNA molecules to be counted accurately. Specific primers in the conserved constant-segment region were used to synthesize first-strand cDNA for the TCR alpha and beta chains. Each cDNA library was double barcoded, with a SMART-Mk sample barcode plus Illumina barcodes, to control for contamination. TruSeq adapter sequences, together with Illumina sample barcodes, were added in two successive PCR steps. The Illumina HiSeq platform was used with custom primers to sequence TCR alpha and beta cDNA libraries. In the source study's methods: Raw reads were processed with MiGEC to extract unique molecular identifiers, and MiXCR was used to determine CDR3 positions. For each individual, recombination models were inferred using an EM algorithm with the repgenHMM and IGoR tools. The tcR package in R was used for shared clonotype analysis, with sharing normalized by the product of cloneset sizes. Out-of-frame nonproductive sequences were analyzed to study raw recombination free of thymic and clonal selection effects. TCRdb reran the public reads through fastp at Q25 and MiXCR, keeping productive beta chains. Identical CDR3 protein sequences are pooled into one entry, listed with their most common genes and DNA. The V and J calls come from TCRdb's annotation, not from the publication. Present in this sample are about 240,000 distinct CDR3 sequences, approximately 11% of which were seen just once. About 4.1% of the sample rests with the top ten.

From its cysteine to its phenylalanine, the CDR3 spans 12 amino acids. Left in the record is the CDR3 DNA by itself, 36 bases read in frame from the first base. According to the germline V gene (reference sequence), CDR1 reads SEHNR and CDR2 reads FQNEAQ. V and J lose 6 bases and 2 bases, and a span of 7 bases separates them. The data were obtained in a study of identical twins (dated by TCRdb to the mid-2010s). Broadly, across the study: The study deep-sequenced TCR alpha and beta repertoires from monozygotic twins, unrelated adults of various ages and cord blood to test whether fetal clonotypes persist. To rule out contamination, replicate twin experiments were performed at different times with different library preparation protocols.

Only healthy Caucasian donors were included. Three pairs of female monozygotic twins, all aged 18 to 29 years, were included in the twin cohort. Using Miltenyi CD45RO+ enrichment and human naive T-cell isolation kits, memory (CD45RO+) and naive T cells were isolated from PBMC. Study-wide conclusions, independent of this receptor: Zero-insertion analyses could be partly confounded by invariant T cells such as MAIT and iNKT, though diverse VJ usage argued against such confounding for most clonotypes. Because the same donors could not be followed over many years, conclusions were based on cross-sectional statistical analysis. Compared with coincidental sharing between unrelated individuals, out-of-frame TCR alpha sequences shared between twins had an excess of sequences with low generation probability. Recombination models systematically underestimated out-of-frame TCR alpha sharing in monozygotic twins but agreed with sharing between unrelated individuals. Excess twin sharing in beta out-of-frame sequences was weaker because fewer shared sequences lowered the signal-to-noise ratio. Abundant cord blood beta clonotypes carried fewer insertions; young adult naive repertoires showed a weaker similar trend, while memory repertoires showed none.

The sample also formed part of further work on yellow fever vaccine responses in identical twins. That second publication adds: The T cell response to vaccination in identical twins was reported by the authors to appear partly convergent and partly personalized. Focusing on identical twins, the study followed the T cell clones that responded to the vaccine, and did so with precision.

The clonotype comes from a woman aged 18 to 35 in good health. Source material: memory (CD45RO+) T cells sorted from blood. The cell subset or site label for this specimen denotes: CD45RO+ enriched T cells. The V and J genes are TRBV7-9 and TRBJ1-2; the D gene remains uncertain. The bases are TGTGCCAGCAGTCAGGAGAACTATGGCTACACCTTC. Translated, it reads CASSQENYGYTF.